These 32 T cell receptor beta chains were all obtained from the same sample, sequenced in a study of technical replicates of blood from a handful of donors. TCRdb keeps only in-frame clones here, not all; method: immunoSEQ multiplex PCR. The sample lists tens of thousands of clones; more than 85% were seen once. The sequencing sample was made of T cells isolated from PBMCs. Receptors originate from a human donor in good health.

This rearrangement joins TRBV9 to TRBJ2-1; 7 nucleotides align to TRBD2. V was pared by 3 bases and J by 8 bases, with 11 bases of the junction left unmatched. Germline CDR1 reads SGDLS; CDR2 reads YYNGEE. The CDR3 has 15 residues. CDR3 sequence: CASSAGVAGNHEQFF. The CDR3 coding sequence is TGTGCCAGCAGCGCCGGGGTAGCGGGTAACCATGAGCAGTTCTTC.

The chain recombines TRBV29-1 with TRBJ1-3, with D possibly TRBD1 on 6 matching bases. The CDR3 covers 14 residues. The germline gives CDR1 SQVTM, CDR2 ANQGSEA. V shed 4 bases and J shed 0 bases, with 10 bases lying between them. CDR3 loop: CSVAGALSGNTIYF. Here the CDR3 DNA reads TGCAGCGTTGCAGGGGCCCTCTCTGGAAACACCATATATTTT.

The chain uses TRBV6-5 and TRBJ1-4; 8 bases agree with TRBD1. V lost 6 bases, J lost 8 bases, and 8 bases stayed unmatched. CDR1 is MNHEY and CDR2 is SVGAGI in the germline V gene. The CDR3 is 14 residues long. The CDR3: CASRVQGESEKLFF. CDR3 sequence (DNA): TGTGCCAGCAGGGTACAGGGGGAATCGGAAAAACTGTTTTTT.

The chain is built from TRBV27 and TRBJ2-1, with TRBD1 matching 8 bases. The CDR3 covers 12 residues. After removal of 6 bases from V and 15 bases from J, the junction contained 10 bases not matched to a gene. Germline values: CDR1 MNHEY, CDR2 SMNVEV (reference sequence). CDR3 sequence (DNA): TGTGCCAGCAGCCTACGGGGGACAGGAGCGTTCTTC. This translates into CASSLRGTGAFF.

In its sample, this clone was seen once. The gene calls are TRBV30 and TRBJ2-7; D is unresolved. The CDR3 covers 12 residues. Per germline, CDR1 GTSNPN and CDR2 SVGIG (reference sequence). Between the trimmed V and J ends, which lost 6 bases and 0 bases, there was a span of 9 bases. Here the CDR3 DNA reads TGTGCCTGCTCAGGCACCTCCTACGAGCAGTACTTC. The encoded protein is CACSGTSYEQYF.

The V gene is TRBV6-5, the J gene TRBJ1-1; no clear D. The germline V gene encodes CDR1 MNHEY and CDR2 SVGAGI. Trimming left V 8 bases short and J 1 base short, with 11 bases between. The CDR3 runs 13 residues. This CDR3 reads CASRRERNTEAFF. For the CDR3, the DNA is TGTGCCAGCCGGCGGGAACGGAACACTGAAGCTTTCTTT.

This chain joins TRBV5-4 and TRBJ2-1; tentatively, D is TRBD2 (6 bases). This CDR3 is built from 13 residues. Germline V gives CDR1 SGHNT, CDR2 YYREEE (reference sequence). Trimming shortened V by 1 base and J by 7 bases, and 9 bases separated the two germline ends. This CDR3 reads CASSLREPNEQFF. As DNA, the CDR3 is TGTGCCAGCAGCTTGCGGGAGCCAAATGAGCAGTTCTTC.

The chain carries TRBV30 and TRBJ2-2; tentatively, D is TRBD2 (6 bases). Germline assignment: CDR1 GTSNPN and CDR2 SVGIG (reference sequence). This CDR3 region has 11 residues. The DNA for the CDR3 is TGTGCTAACTCGGGGGCCGGGGAGCTGTTTTTT. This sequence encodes CANSGAGELFF.

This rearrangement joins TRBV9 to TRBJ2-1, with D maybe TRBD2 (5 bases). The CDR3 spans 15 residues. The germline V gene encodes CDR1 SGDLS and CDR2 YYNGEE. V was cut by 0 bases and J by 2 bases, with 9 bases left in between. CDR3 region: CASSVDGKTYNEQFF. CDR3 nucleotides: TGTGCCAGCAGCGTAGACGGGAAGACCTACAATGAGCAGTTCTTC. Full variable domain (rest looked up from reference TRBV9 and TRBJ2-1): DSGVTQTPKHLITATGQRVTLRCSPRSGDLSVYWYQQSLDQGLQFLIQYYNGEERAKGNILERFSAQQFPDLHSELNLSSLELGDSALYFCASSVDGKTYNEQFFGPGTRLTVL.

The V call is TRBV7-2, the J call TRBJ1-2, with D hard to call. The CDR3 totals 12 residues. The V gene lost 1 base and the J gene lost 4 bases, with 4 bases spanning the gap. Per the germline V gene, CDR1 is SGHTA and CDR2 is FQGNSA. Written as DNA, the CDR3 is TGTGCCAGCAGCTTAGGGGCCTATGGCTACACCTTC. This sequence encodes CASSLGAYGYTF.

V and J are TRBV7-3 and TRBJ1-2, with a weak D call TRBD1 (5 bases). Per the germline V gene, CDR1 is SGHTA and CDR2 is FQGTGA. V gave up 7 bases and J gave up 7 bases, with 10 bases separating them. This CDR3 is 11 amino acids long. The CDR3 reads CASTGGVGYTF. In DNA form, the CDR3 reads TGTGCCAGCACTGGAGGGGTTGGCTACACCTTC. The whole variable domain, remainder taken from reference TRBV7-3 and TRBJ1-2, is GAGVSQTPSNKVTEKGKYVELRCDPISGHTALYWYRQSLGQGPEFLIYFQGTGAADDSGLPNDRFFAVRPEGSVSTLKIQRTERGDSAVYLCASTGGVGYTFGSGTRLTVV.

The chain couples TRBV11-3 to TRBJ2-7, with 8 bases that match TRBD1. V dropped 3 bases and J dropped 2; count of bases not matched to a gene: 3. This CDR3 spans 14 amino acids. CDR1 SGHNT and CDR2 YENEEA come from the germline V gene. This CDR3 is CASSFSGQAYEQYF. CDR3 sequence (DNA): TGTGCCAGCAGCTTTTCGGGACAGGCCTACGAGCAGTACTTC.

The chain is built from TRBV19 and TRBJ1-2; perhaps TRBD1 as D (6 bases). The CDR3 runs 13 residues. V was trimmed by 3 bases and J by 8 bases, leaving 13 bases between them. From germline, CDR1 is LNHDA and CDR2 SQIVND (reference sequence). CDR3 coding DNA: TGTGCCAGTAGTATCCTCACAGGGACGGGCTACACCTTC. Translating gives CASSILTGTGYTF.

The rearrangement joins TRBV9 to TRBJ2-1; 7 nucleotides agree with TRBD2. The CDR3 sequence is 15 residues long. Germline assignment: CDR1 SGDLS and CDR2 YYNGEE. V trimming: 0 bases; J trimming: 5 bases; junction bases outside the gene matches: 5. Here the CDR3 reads CASSVASGVHNEQFF. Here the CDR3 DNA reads TGTGCCAGCAGCGTAGCTAGCGGAGTACACAATGAGCAGTTCTTC.

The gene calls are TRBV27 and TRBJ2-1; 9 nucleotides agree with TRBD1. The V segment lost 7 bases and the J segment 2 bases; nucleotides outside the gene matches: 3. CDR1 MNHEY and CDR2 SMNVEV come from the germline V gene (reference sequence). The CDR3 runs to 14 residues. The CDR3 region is CASNTGGAYNEQFF. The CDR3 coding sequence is TGTGCCAGCAACACAGGGGGCGCCTACAATGAGCAGTTCTTC.

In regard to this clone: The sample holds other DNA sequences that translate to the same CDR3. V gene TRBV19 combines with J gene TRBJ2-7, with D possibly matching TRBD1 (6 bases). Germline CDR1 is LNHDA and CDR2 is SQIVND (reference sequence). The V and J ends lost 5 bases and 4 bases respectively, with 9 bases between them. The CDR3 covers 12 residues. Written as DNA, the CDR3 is TGTGCCAGTAGTTTAACAGGGTACGAGCAGTACTTC. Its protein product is CASSLTGYEQYF.

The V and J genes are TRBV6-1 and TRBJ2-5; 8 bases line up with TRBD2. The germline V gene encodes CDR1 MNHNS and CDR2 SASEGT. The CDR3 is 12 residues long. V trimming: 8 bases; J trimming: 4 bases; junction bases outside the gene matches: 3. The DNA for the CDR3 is TGTGCCAGCGGTCGGGGGGGAGAGACCCAGTACTTC. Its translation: CASGRGGETQYF.

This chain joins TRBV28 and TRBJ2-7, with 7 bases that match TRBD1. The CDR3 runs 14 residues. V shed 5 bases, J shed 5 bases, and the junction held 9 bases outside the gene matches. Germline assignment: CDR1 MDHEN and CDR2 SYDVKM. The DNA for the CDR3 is TGTGCCAGCAGTCTACACAGGGGATTGGACGAGCAGTACTTC. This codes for CASSLHRGLDEQYF.

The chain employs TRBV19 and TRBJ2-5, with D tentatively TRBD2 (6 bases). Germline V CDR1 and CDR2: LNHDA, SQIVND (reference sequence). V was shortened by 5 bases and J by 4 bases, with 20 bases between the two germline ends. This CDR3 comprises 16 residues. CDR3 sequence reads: CASSPVAEPTLETQYF. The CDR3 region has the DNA TGTGCCAGTAGTCCTGTAGCGGAGCCGACCCTAGAGACCCAGTACTTC. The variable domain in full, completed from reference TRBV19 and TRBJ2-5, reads DGGITQSPKYLFRKEGQNVTLSCEQNLNHDAMYWYRQDPGQGLRLIYYSQIVNDFQKGDIAEGYSVSREKKESFPLTVTSAQKNPTAFYLCASSPVAEPTLETQYFGPGTRLLVL.

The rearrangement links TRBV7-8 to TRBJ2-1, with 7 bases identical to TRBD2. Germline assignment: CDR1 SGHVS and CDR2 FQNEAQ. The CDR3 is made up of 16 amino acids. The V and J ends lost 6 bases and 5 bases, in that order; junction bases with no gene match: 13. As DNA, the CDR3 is TGTGCCAGCAGAAGAGCAAGAGCGGGAATAAACAATGAGCAGTTCTTC. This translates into CASRRARAGINNEQFF.

Written as DNA, the CDR3 is TGTGCCAGCAGTTACGGGACAGGGGGCATCGATGAGCAGTTCTTC. Protein product: CASSYGTGGIDEQFF. V gene TRBV6-5 combines with J gene TRBJ2-1; 12 nucleotides match TRBD1. The CDR3 contains 15 residues. Unmatched junction bases numbered 4, after V lost 2 bases and J lost 8 bases. Germline loops: CDR1 MNHEY, CDR2 SVGAGI.

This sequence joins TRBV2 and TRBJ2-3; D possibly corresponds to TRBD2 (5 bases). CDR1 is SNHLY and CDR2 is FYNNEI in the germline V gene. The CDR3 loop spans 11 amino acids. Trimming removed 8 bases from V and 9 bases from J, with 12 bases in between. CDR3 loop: CASPPGTTQYF. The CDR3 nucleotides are TGTGCCAGCCCACCGGGAACGACGCAGTATTTT.

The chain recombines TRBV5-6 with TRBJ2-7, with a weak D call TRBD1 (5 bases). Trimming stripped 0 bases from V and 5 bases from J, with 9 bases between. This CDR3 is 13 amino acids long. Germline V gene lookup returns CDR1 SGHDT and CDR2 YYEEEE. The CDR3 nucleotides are TGTGCCAGCAGCTTGGGGGGCGCGGACGAGCAGTACTTC. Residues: CASSLGGADEQYF. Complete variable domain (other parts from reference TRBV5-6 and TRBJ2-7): DAGVTQSPTHLIKTRGQQVTLRCSPKSGHDTVSWYQQALGQGPQFIFQYYEEEERQRGNFPDRFSGHQFPNYSSELNVNALLLGDSALYLCASSLGGADEQYFGPGTRLTVT.

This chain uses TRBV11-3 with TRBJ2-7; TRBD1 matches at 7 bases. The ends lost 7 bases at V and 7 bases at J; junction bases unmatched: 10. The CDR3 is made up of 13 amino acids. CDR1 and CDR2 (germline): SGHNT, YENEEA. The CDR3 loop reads CASTKGTALEQYF. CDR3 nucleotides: TGTGCCAGCACCAAGGGGACAGCGCTAGAGCAGTACTTC.

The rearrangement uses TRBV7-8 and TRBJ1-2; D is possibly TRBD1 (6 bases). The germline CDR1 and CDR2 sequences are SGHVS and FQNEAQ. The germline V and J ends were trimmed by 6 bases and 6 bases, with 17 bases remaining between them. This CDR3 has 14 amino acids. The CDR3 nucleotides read TGTGCCAGCAGTGGGGGGGGGCCGGTAGATGGCTACACCTTC. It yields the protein CASSGGGPVDGYTF.

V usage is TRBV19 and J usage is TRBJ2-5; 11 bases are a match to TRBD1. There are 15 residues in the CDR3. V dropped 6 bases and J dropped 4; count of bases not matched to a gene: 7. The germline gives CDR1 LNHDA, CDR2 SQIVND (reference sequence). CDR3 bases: TGTGCCAGTAGCAAGGACAGGGGGCGCCGAGAGACCCAGTACTTC. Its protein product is CASSKDRGRRETQYF.

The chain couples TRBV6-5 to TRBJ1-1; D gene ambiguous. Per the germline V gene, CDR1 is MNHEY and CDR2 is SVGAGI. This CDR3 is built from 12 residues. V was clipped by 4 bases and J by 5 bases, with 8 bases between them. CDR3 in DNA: TGTGCCAGCAGTTTTGCCGGGACTGAAGCTTTCTTT. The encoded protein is CASSFAGTEAFF.

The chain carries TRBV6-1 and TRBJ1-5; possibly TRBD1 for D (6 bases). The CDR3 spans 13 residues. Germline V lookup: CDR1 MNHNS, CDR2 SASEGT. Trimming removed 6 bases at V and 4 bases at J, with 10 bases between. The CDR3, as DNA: TGTGCCAGCAGGGTGGACAGTAATCAGCCCCAGCATTTT. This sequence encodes CASRVDSNQPQHF.

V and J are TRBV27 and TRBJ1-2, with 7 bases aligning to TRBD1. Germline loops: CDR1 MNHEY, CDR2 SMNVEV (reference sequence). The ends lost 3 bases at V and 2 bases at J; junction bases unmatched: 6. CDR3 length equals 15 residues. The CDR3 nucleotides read TGTGCCAGCAGTTTCAGAGGGGGCGAGAACTATGGCTACACCTTC. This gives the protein CASSFRGGENYGYTF.

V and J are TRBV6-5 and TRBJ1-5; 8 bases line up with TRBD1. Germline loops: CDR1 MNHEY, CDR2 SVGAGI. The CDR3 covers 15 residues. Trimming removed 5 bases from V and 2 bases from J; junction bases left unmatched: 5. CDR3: CASSPGQVGNQPQHF. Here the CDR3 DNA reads TGTGCCAGCAGTCCGGGACAGGTCGGCAATCAGCCCCAGCATTTT.

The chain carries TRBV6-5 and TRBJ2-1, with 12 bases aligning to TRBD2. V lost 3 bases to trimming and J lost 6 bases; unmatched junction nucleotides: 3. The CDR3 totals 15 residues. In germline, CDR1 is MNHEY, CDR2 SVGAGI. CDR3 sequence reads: CASSYQLAGGNEQFF. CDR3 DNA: TGTGCCAGCAGTTATCAACTAGCGGGGGGCAATGAGCAGTTCTTC.

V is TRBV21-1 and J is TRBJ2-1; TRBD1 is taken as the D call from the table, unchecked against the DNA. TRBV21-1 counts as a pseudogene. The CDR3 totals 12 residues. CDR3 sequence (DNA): TGTGCCAGCAGGGGAAAGGGGATTGAGCAGTTCTTC. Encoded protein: CASRGKGIEQFF.